This TCR beta chain was sequenced for a study of blood T cell repertoires in COVID-19. Overall study context: Recovery meant two consecutive negative NP/OP PCR tests, professional clearance, or resolved symptoms.

Participants were aged roughly 18 to 90 years, lived in around 22 US areas, and enrolled virtually. Cohort placement rested on clinical history that participants reported themselves. Measured with immunoSEQ multiplex PCR; TCRdb has only the in-frame clones, and not every one. Of around 290,000 clones listed, more than 75% are singletons. This CDR3 has 15 residues. Germline loops: CDR1 ENHRY, CDR2 SYGVKD. V lost 8 bases to trimming and J lost 4 bases, with 18 bases between them. This TCR was sampled from a woman aged 55-75 years in a cohort exposed to, infected with or recovered from COVID-19 (not recorded which). The sequencing sample was made of PBMCs or T cells enriched from blood (not recorded which). The chain is built from TRBV10-3 and TRBJ1-5; D is perhaps TRBD1 (6 bases). The CDR3 coding sequence is TGTGCCATCCGTAGGGGGAGGGTTCGAAATCAGCCCCAGCATTTT. Protein: CAIRRGRVRNQPQHF.